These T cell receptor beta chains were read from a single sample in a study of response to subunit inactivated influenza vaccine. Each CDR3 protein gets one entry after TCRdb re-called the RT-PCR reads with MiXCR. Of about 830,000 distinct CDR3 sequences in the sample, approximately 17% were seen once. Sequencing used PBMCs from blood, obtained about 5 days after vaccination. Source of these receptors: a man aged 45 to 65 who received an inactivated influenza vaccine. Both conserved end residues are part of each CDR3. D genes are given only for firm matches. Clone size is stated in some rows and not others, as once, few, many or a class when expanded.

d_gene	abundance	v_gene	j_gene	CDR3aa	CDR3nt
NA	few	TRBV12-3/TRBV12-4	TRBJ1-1	CASSLRRQAFF	TGTGCCAGCAGTTTGAGAAGACAAGCTTTCTTT
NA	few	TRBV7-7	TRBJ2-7	CASSSGEIYEQYF	TGTGCCAGCAGCTCCGGAGAGATATACGAGCAGTACTTC
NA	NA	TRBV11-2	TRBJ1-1	CASSLVFGTEAFF	TGTGCCAGCAGCTTAGTATTTGGCACTGAAGCTTTCTTT
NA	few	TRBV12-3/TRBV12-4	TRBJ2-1	CASSSYGYNEQFF	TGTGCCAGCAGCTCGTATGGGTACAATGAGCAGTTCTTC
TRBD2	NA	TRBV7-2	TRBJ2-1	CASNSWRGSSYNEQFF	TGTGCCAGCAATTCGTGGCGGGGGAGCTCCTACAATGAGCAGTTCTTC
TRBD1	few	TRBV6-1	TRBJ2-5	CASSPVQGKETQYF	TGTGCCAGCAGTCCCGTACAGGGGAAAGAGACCCAGTACTTC
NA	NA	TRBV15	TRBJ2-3	CATSNRRGESTDTQYF	TGTGCCACCAGCAACCGCAGGGGAGAGAGCACAGATACGCAGTATTTT
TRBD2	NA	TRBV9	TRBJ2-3	CASSERGTSLGDTQYF	TGTGCCAGCAGCGAGAGGGGGACTAGCCTTGGAGATACGCAGTATTTT
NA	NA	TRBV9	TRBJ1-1	CASSGGGPEAFF	TGTGCCAGCAGCGGGGGGGGGCCTGAAGCTTTCTTT
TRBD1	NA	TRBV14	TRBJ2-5	CASSQDRIVDRGRWTQYF	TGTGCCAGCAGCCAAGATCGGATAGTGGACAGGGGGCGTTGGACCCAGTACTTC
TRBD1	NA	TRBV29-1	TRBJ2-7	CSVADRASYEQYF	TGCAGCGTGGCGGACAGGGCGTCCTACGAGCAGTACTTC
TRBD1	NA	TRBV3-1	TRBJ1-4	CASSQAGGGEKLFF	TGTGCCAGCAGCCAAGCAGGGGGGGGCGAAAAACTGTTTTTT
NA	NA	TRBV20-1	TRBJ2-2	CSARDRGQTNTGELFF	TGCAGTGCTAGAGACCGAGGCCAAACGAACACCGGGGAGCTGTTTTTT
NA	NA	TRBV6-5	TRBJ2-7	CASSYWVSGEQYF	TGTGCCAGCAGTTACTGGGTCAGCGGCGAGCAGTACTTC
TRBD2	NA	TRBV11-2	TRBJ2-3	CASSQGTSGYTDTQYF	TGTGCCAGCAGCCAGGGGACTAGCGGATACACAGATACGCAGTATTTT
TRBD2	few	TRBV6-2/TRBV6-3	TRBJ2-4	CASNTLAGVHIQYF	TGTGCCAGCAACACCCTAGCGGGAGTCCACATTCAGTACTTC
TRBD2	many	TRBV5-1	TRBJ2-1	CASSLREGPVNEQFF	TGCGCCAGCAGCTTGAGGGAGGGCCCTGTTAATGAGCAGTTCTTC
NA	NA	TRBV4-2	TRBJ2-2	CASSQRGNTGELFF	TGTGCCAGCAGCCAGCGGGGGAACACCGGGGAGCTGTTTTTT
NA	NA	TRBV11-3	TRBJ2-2	CASSPGLGNTGELFF	TGTGCCAGCAGCCCTGGTTTGGGCAACACCGGGGAGCTGTTTTTT
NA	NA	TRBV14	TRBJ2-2	CASSQDWGMVSTGELFF	TGTGCCAGCAGCCAAGACTGGGGGATGGTGAGCACCGGGGAGCTGTTTTTT
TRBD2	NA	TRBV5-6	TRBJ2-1	CATGAGGYNEQFF	TGTGCCACCGGGGCGGGAGGGTACAATGAGCAGTTCTTC
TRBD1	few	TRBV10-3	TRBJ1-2	CAIMGGDRGKDYGYTF	TGTGCCATCATGGGGGGGGACAGGGGAAAGGACTATGGCTACACCTTC
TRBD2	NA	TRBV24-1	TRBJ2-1	CATSDTLAGGTNEQFF	TGTGCCACCAGTGATACACTAGCGGGGGGAACCAATGAGCAGTTCTTC
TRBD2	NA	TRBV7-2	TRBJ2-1	CASSLLFAGVYEQFF	TGTGCCAGCAGCTTATTATTTGCGGGAGTTTATGAGCAGTTCTTC
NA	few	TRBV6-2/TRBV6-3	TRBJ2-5	CASSYSSSAQETQYF	TGTGCCAGCAGTTACTCATCCAGCGCACAAGAGACCCAGTACTTC
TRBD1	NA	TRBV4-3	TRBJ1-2	CASSQEGRGLGYTF	TGCGCCAGCAGCCAAGAGGGCAGGGGGCTCGGCTACACCTTC
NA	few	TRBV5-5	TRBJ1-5	CASSPYRVNQPQHF	TGTGCCAGCAGCCCATACAGGGTTAATCAGCCCCAGCATTTT
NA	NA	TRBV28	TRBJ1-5	CASSRYPQENPQHF	TGTGCCAGCAGCCGCTACCCTCAAGAGAACCCCCAGCATTTT
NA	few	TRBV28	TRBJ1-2	CASLSVSGYTF	TGTGCCAGCCTATCAGTTTCTGGCTACACCTTC
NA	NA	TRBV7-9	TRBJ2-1	CASRLQGREQFF	TGTGCCAGCAGGTTACAAGGGAGAGAGCAGTTCTTC
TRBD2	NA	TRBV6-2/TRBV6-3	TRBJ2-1	CASSRTGRGSSGRILSYNEQFF	TGTGCCAGCAGTAGGACCGGACGGGGCTCTAGCGGGAGAATCCTCTCCTACAATGAGCAGTTCTTC
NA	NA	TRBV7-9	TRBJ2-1	CASSFLNDEQFF	TGTGCCAGCAGCTTTCTAAACGATGAGCAGTTCTTC
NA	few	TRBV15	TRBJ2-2	CATGGGASTGELFF	TGTGCCACTGGAGGGGGGGCTAGCACCGGGGAGCTGTTTTTT
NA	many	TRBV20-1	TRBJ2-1	CSARVLAASSYNEQFF	TGCAGTGCTAGAGTCTTGGCTGCCAGCTCCTACAATGAGCAGTTCTTC
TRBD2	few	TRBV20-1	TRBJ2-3	CSGTSGSSDTQYF	TGCAGTGGGACTAGCGGGAGTTCTGATACGCAGTATTTT
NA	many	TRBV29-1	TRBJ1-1	CSVDRGSTEAFF	TGCAGCGTTGATAGGGGGTCGACTGAAGCTTTCTTT
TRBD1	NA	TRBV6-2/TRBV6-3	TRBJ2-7	CASSYSKTGTGNEQYF	TGTGCCAGCAGTTACTCCAAGACCGGGACAGGGAACGAGCAGTACTTC
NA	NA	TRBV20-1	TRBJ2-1	CSVTRGVGQNEQFF	TGCAGTGTTACCAGGGGGGTTGGTCAGAATGAGCAGTTCTTC
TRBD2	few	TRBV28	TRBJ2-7	CASSLLAEFYEQYF	TGTGCCAGCAGTTTACTAGCGGAGTTCTACGAGCAGTACTTC
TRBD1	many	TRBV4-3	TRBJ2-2	CASSQEGQGPIYDTGELFF	TGCGCCAGCAGCCAAGAGGGACAGGGGCCGATATATGACACCGGGGAGCTGTTTTTT
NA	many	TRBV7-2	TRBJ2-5	CASSFTPSGQETQYF	TGTGCCAGCAGCTTTACGCCCAGCGGCCAAGAGACCCAGTACTTC
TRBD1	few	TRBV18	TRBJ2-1	CASSHRDRPYNEQFF	TGTGCCAGCTCACACCGGGACAGACCCTACAATGAGCAGTTCTTC
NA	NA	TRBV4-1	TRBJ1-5	CASSQAPGTEKGNQPQHF	TGCGCCAGCAGCCAAGCCCCCGGGACCGAGAAGGGCAATCAGCCCCAGCATTTT
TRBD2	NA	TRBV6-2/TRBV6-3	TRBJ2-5	CASSYAASGGETQYF	TGTGCCAGCAGTTACGCGGCTAGCGGGGGAGAGACCCAGTACTTC
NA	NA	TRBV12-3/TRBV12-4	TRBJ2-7	CASSLTQGSYEQYF	TGTGCCAGCAGTTTAACGCAGGGCTCCTACGAGCAGTACTTC
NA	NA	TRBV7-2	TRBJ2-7	CASSLEQGYVDEQYF	TGTGCCAGCAGCTTAGAGCAGGGGTACGTCGACGAGCAGTACTTC
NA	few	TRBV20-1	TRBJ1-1	CSARVGAENTEAFF	TGCAGTGCTAGAGTTGGGGCTGAGAACACTGAAGCTTTCTTT
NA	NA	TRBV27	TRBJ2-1	CASGGRSSYNEQFF	TGTGCCAGTGGGGGAAGAAGCTCCTACAATGAGCAGTTCTTC
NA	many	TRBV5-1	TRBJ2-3	CASSMAGDTQYF	TGCGCCAGCAGCATGGCAGGAGATACGCAGTATTTT
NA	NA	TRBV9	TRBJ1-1	CASSVGGSGNTEAFF	TGTGCCAGCAGCGTAGGAGGGTCTGGGAACACTGAAGCTTTCTTT
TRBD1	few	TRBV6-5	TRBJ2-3	CASSFQGARTDTQYF	TGTGCCAGCAGTTTTCAGGGGGCTAGGACAGATACGCAGTATTTT
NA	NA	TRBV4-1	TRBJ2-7	CASSQDDRRAFEQYF	TGCGCCAGCAGCCAAGATGATCGTCGGGCCTTTGAGCAGTACTTC
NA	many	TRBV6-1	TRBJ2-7	CASTLYGYEQYF	TGTGCCAGCACTTTATATGGATACGAGCAGTACTTC
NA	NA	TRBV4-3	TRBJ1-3	CASSPGRAPGNTIYF	TGCGCCAGCAGCCCGGGGAGGGCACCTGGAAACACCATATATTTT
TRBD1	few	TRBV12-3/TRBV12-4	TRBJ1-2	CASTPWDPRTGPYGYTF	TGTGCCAGCACCCCCTGGGATCCTAGGACAGGACCCTATGGCTACACCTTC
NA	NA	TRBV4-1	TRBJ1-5	CASSQVPRDTNQPQHF	TGCGCCAGCAGCCAAGTTCCCCGGGACACCAATCAGCCCCAGCATTTT
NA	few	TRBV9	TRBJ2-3	CASSARRSRSTDTQYF	TGTGCCAGCAGCGCCAGACGGTCCAGAAGCACAGATACGCAGTATTTT
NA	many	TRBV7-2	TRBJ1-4	CASSLSGAGGEKLFF	TGTGCCAGCAGCCTCTCAGGCGCGGGAGGCGAAAAACTGTTTTTT